Described below is a single T cell receptor beta chain sequence and its context. Which antigen it targets is not known. Within one base of it there is no much larger clone, and no base qualities were kept. This sample was taken from a study of blood T cell repertoires in COVID-19 (dated by TCRdb to about 2020). For the study in its entirety: Samples from collaborators originated in the United States, Italy and Spain and spanned both the acute and convalescent phases of COVID-19. The prospective study material was composed of cDNA or gDNA derived from T cells, B-cell-depleted T cells, or PBMCs. The dataset comprised deeply sampled blood TCRbeta repertoires from subjects exposed to, actively infected with, or recovered from COVID-19. The repertoires were made available in a free public database intended to serve as a resource for research on the immune response to SARS-CoV-2. The samples were drawn from two sources: the first 160 participants of the ongoing ImmuneRACE study, and 1,254 subjects contributed by 6 global collaborators. A de-identified subject ID, COVID-19 status, age in years and sex were almost always included in the sample metadata. HLA class I and class II types, where available, came from metadata supplied by the sample provider rather than from assay-based typing. Results and caveats for the whole study, not just this receptor: Clinical and demographic metadata were provided uncurated, with the amount varying by source and participant.

The collaborating institutions used their own protocols to collect whole blood in K2EDTA tubes. For TCRbeta analysis, collaborator samples were shipped as frozen whole blood, as isolated PBMCs, or as DNA extracted from either sample type. TCRbeta CDR3 regions were amplified from genomic DNA by means of the immunoSEQ Assay, a bias-controlled multiplex PCR. In the paper's pipeline: The number of nucleated cells in each sample was estimated by amplification of reference gene primers within the assay. To quantify the absolute abundance of each unique TCRbeta CDR3 rearrangement, sequence reads were collapsed and filtered. For each sample, productive Simpson clonality was calculated as the square root of Simpson's diversity index over productive rearrangements. The immuneACCESS repertoire file appears here via TCRdb, limited to in-frame rearrangements. These files lack a portion of the clones; in checked studies, under half of the deficit traces to unresolved V genes, and the cause of the others is not known. D and trimming were read from the DNA, whereas the V and J calls and clone size are those reported in that table. The sample has 150,000 to 200,000 clones on record, approximately 90% of them singletons. Clones ranked in the top ten supply approximately 4.4% of the sample.

Sequencing was done on a sample of peripheral blood. This clonotype was sampled from a human donor in a cohort sampled during active COVID-19.

The sequenced DNA is TGTGCCAGCAGCCATGGGACAAGAGGCTACGAGCAGTACTTC. This is translated as CASSHGTRGYEQYF. This sequence uses TRBV13 and TRBJ2-7; the D gene is perhaps TRBD1, on 6 matching bases. The CDR3 measures 14 amino acids from cysteine to phenylalanine. Just CDR3 DNA is preserved here, 42 bases in frame from base 1. CDR1 is given as PRHDT and CDR2 as FYEKMQ, both from the germline V gene (reference sequence). Trimming takes 5 bases from V and 3 bases from J, and the germline ends sit 14 bases apart.